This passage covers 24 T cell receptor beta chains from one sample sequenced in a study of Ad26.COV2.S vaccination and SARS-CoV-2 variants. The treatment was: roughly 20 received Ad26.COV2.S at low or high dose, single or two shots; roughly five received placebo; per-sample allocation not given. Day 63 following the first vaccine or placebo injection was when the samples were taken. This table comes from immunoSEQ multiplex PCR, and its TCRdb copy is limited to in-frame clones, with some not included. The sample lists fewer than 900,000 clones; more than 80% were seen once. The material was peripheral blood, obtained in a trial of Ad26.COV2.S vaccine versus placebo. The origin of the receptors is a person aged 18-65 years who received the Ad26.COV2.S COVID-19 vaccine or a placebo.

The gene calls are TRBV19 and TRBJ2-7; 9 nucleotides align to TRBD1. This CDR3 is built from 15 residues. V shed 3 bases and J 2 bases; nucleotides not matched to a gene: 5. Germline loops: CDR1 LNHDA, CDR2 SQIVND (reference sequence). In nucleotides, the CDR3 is TGTGCCAGTAGTATCGACAGGGGGTCCCCCTACGAGCAGTACTTC. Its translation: CASSIDRGSPYEQYF.

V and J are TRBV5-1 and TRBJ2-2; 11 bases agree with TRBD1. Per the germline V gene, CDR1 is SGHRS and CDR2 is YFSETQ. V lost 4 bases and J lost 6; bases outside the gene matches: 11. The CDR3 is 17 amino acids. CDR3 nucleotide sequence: TGCGCCAGCAGCCTGGGATCGGGACAGGGGGTCTCCGGGGAGCTGTTTTTT. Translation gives CASSLGSGQGVSGELFF.

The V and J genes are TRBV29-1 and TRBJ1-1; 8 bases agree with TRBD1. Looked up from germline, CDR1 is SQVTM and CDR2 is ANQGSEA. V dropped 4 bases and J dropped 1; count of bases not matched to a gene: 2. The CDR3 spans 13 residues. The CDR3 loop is CSVADRENTEAFF. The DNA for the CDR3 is TGCAGCGTTGCGGACAGGGAGAACACTGAAGCTTTCTTT.

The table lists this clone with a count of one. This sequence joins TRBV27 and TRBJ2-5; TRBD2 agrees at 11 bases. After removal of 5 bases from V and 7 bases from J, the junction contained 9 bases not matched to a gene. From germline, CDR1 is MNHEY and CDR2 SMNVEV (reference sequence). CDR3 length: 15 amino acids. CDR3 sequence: CASSGSGGAPGTQYF. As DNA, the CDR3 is TGTGCCAGCAGTGGTAGCGGGGGGGCCCCGGGGACCCAGTACTTC.

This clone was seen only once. In nucleotides, the CDR3 is TGTGCCAGCTCACCGCAGGGCCATGGCTACACCTTC. Encoded protein: CASSPQGHGYTF. The chain recombines TRBV18 with TRBJ1-2; D is possibly TRBD1 (5 bases). From germline, CDR1 is KGHSH and CDR2 LQKENI. V lost 3 bases, J lost 6 bases, and 8 bases lay in between. This CDR3 has 12 amino acids. Supplemented by reference TRBV18 and TRBJ1-2, the full variable domain reads NAGVMQNPRHLVRRRGQEARLRCSPMKGHSHVYWYRQLPEEGLKFMVYLQKENIIDESGMPKERFSAEFPKEGPSILRIQQVVRGDSAAYFCASSPQGHGYTFGSGTRLTVV.

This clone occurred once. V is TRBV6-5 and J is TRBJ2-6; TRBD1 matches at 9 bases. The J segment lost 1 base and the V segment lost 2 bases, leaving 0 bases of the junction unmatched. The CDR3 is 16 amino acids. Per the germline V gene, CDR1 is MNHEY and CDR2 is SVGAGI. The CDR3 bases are TGTGCCAGCAGTTACGGGACAGGGTCTGGGGCCAACGTCCTGACTTTC. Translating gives CASSYGTGSGANVLTF.

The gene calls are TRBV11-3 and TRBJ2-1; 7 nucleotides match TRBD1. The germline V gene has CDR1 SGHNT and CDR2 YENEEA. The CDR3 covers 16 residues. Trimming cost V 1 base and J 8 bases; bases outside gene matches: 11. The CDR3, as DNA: TGTGCCAGCAGCTTAGCTGGGGGCAGACAGGGAGATGAGCAGTTCTTC. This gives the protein CASSLAGGRQGDEQFF. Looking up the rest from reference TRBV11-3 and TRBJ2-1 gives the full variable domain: EAGVVQSPRYKIIEKKQPVAFWCNPISGHNTLYWYLQNLGQGPELLIRYENEEAVDDSQLPKDRFSAERLKGVDSTLKIQPAELGDSAVYLCASSLAGGRQGDEQFFGPGTRLTVL.

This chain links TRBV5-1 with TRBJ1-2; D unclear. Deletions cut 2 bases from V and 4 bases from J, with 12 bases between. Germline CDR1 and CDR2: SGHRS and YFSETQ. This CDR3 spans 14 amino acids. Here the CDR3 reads CASSLPSGSYGYTF. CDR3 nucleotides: TGCGCCAGCAGCTTACCTTCGGGATCCTATGGCTACACCTTC.

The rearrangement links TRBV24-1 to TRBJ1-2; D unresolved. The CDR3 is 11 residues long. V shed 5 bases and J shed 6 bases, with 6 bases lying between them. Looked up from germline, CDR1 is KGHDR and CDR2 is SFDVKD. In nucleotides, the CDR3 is TGTGCCACCAGTGCCGAGAATGGCTACACCTTC. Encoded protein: CATSAENGYTF.

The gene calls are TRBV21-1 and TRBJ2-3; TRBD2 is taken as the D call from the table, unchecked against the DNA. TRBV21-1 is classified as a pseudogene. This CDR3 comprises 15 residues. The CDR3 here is CASSKFQRRTDTQYF. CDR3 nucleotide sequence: TGTGCCAGCAGCAAATTTCAGCGGAGAACAGATACGCAGTATTTT.

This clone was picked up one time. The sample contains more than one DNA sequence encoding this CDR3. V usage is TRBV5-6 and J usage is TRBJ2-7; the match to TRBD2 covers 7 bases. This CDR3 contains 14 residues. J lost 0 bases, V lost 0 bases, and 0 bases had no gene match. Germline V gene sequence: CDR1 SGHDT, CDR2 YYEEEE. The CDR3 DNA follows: TGTGCCAGCAGCTTGGGCGGGAGCTCCTACGAGCAGTACTTC. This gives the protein CASSLGGSSYEQYF.

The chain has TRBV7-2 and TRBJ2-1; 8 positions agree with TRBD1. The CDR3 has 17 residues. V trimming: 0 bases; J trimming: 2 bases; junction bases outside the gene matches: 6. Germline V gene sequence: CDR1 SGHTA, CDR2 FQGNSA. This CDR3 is CASSLAKDRETYNEQFF. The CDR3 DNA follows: TGTGCCAGCAGCTTAGCGAAGGACAGGGAGACCTACAATGAGCAGTTCTTC.

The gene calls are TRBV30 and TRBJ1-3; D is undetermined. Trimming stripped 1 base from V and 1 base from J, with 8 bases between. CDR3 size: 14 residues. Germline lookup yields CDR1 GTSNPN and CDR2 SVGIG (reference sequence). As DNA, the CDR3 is TGTGCCTGGAGTGGGACCCAATCTGGAAACACCATATATTTT. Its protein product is CAWSGTQSGNTIYF.

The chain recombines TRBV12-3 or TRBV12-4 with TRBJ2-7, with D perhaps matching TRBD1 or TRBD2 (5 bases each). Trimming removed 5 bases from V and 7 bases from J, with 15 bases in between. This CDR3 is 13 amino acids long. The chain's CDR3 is CASSLRGRLEQYF. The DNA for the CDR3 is TGTGCCAGCAGTCTCCGGGGACGTTTGGAGCAGTACTTC.

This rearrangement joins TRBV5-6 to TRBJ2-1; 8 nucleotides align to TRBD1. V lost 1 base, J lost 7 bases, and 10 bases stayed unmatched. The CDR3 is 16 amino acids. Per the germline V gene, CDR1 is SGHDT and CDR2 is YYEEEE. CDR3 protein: CASSLSTGANWNEQFF. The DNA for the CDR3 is TGTGCCAGCAGCTTGTCGACAGGGGCCAATTGGAATGAGCAGTTCTTC.

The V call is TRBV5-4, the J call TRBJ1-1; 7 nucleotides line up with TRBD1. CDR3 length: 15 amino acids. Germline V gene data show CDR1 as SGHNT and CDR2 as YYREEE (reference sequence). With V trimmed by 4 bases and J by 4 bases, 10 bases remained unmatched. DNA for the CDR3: TGTGCCAGCAGCCCCGACCCAACAGGGGCCACTGAAGCTTTCTTT. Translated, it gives CASSPDPTGATEAFF.

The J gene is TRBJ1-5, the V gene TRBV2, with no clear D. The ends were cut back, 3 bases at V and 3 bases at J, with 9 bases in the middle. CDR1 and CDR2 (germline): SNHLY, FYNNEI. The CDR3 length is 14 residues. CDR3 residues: CASSDRSNNQPQHF. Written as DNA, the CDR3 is TGTGCCAGCAGTGATCGAAGCAACAATCAGCCCCAGCATTTT.

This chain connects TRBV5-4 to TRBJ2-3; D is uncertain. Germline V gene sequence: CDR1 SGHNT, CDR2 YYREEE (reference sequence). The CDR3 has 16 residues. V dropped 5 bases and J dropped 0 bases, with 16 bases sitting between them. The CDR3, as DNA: TGTGCCAGCAGTGAAGGTTCCCGGCCCAGCACAGATACGCAGTATTTT. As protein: CASSEGSRPSTDTQYF.

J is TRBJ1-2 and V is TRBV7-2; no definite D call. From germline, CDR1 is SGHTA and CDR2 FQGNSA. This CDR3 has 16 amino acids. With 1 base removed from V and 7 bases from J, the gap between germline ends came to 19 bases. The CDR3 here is CASSLGNTAPLAGYTF. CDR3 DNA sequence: TGTGCCAGCAGCTTAGGTAATACAGCTCCTTTGGCTGGCTACACCTTC.

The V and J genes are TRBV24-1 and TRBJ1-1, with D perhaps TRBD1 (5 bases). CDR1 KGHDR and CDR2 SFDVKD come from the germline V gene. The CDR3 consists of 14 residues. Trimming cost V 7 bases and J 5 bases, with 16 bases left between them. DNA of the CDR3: TGTGCCACCAGCGGGGGGACCGGACGGACTGAAGCTTTCTTT. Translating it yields CATSGGTGRTEAFF.

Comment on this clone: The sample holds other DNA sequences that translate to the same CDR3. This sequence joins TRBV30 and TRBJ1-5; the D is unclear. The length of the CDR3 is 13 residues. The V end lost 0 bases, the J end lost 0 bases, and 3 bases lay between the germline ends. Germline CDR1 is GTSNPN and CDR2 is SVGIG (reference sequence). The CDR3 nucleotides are TGTGCCTGGAGTGTGGGTAGCAATCAGCCCCAGCATTTT. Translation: CAWSVGSNQPQHF.

CDR3 bases: TGTGCCAGCAGCCCGGGGAGACTTAGCAATCAGCCCCAGCATTTT. Encoded protein: CASSPGRLSNQPQHF. The genes are TRBV6-6 and TRBJ1-5; D gene ambiguous. This CDR3 is built from 15 residues. With 6 bases removed from V and 0 bases from J, the gap between germline ends came to 12 bases. Germline CDR1 reads MNHNY; CDR2 reads SVGAGI (reference sequence).

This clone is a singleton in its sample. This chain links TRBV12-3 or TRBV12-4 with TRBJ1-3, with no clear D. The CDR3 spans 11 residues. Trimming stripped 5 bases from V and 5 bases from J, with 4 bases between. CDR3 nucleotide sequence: TGTGCCAGCAGTCGAAGAAACACCATATATTTT. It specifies CASSRRNTIYF.

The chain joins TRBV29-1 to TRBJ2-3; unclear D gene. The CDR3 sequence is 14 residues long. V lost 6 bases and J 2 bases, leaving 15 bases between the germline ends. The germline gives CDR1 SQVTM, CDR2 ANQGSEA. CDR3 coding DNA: TGCAGCGTAAGTGGTGGAGAACTCACAGATACGCAGTATTTT. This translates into CSVSGGELTDTQYF.